These 17 T cell receptor beta chains were sequenced from one sample in a study of blood T cell repertoires in COVID-19. Sequenced by immunoSEQ multiplex PCR; TCRdb stores in-frame clones only, minus some. Among about 280,000 clones listed, 70% to 90% were seen once. The sample consisted of PBMCs or T cells enriched from blood (not recorded which). The receptors stem from a woman aged 40 to 55 who had recovered from COVID-19.

The chain has TRBV10-3 and TRBJ1-3; D is perhaps TRBD1 (6 bases). Germline lookup yields CDR1 ENHRY and CDR2 SYGVKD. The CDR3 consists of 13 residues. Trimming cost V 11 bases and J 3 bases, with 14 bases left between them. CDR3 sequence (DNA): TGTGCCTCACGGGGGGCGATTGGAAACACCATATATTTT. Translating it yields CASRGAIGNTIYF.

CDR3 in DNA: TGCGCCAGCACCCTTCCGGGAGCTGGGGCCAACGTCCTGACTTTC. This translates into CASTLPGAGANVLTF. This chain connects TRBV5-1 to TRBJ2-6, with D maybe TRBD2 (6 bases). V was pared by 6 bases and J by 2 bases, with 12 bases between. The CDR3 runs to 15 residues. From germline, CDR1 is SGHRS and CDR2 YFSETQ. The entire variable domain, with the rest obtained from reference TRBV5-1 and TRBJ2-6, is as follows: KAGVTQTPRYLIKTRGQQVTLSCSPISGHRSVSWYQQTPGQGLQFLFEYFSETQRNKGNFPGRFSGRQFSNSRSEMNVSTLELGDSALYLCASTLPGAGANVLTFGAGSRLTVL.

The chain carries TRBV30 and TRBJ2-7; maybe TRBD2 (5 bases). V lost 1 base and J lost 7, with 17 bases in between. The CDR3 is 14 residues long. Germline CDR1 is GTSNPN and CDR2 is SVGIG (reference sequence). CDR3 DNA: TGTGCCTGGAGTGCACTAGATTTTCTAAGGGAGCAGTACTTC. Protein product: CAWSALDFLREQYF.

The chain combines TRBV28 with TRBJ2-2; TRBD1 aligns across 8 bases. Germline trimming cut 5 bases from V and 4 bases from J; bases unmatched to any gene: 9. The CDR3 consists of 16 residues. Germline V gene sequence: CDR1 MDHEN, CDR2 SYDVKM. CDR3 bases: TGTGCCAGCAGTCTGCCCCGCGGGACAGGCACCGGGGAGCTGTTTTTT. This encodes CASSLPRGTGTGELFF.

The CDR3 DNA is TGTGCCAGCAGTTGGGCGGGGGCCAATTCCTACGAGCAGTACTTC. As protein: CASSWAGANSYEQYF. This chain links TRBV27 with TRBJ2-7, with a tentative D call TRBD2 (7 bases). The CDR3 contains 15 residues. Trimming removed 4 bases at V and 1 base at J, with 14 bases between. Per the germline V gene, CDR1 is MNHEY and CDR2 is SMNVEV (reference sequence).

This chain links TRBV19 with TRBJ2-1; 8 nucleotides agree with TRBD2. CDR3 size: 16 residues. Trimming took 5 bases from V and 4 from J; bases not matched to a gene: 10. In germline, CDR1 is LNHDA, CDR2 SQIVND (reference sequence). CDR3 sequence reads: CASSPSGTSLYNEQFF. The CDR3 DNA reads TGTGCCAGTAGTCCCTCCGGGACTAGTCTATACAATGAGCAGTTCTTC.

The chain links TRBV27 to TRBJ2-7; 12 nucleotides match TRBD1. The CDR3 has 17 residues. V was pared by 4 bases and J by 5 bases, with 12 bases of the junction left unmatched. CDR1 and CDR2 (germline): MNHEY, SMNVEV (reference sequence). CDR3 in amino acids: CASSSLTAGQGANEQYF. CDR3 DNA: TGTGCCAGCAGTTCACTTACCGCGGGACAGGGGGCCAACGAGCAGTACTTC.

The chain carries TRBV19 and TRBJ1-5, with D tentatively TRBD1 (6 bases). Germline-derived CDR1 and CDR2 are LNHDA and SQIVND (reference sequence). The length of the CDR3 is 15 residues. The V and J ends lost 0 bases and 7 bases respectively, with 13 bases between them. For the CDR3, the DNA is TGTGCCAGTAGTATAGATGGGGGCCCCGGGCAGCCCCAGCATTTT. Residues: CASSIDGGPGQPQHF.

This clone was recorded at least ten times. This chain links TRBV4-3 with TRBJ1-1; D may be TRBD1 (5 bases). This CDR3 has 15 residues. V lost 3 bases, J lost 1 base, and 12 bases lay in between. CDR1 is LGHNA and CDR2 is YSLEER in the germline V gene. Here the CDR3 DNA reads TGCGCCAGCAGCCACCTGAGCGACAGGAACACTGAAGCTTTCTTT. As protein: CASSHLSDRNTEAFF.

V and J are TRBV5-6 and TRBJ2-1; a possible D gene is TRBD1 (7 bases). CDR1 is SGHDT, CDR2 YYEEEE, per germline. Trimming stripped 2 bases from V and 7 bases from J, with 13 bases between. CDR3 length: 14 residues. CDR3 sequence (DNA): TGTGCCAGCAGCTTCAGGGGGAGGCAGAATGAGCAGTTCTTC. It yields the protein CASSFRGRQNEQFF.

V usage is TRBV7-2 and J usage is TRBJ2-6; possibly TRBD2 for D (7 bases). CDR3 length: 18 amino acids. Germline V gene data show CDR1 as SGHTA and CDR2 as FQGNSA. The V end lost 1 base, the J end lost 2 bases, and 15 bases lay between the germline ends. The CDR3 DNA reads as TGTGCCAGCAGCTTAGTGGGGGGGGCCCTGCCTGGGGCCAACGTCCTGACTTTC. Translation gives CASSLVGGALPGANVLTF.

This chain connects TRBV4-3 to TRBJ2-3; D not certain. The CDR3 runs to 16 residues. Germline CDR1 and CDR2: LGHNA and YSLEER. V lost 2 bases, J lost 4 bases, and 16 bases lay in between. The CDR3 DNA follows: TGCGCCAGCAGCCAAAGCCACCTGATGTACGCAGATACGCAGTATTTT. It encodes CASSQSHLMYADTQYF.

The chain is built from TRBV19 and TRBJ2-3; 7 positions agree with TRBD2. CDR1 is LNHDA, CDR2 SQIVND, per germline (reference sequence). CDR3 size: 15 residues. The J segment lost 2 bases and the V segment lost 3 bases, leaving 5 bases of the junction unmatched. CDR3 DNA sequence: TGTGCCAGTAGTATCGGGCTAGCGGACACAGATACGCAGTATTTT. Protein: CASSIGLADTDTQYF.

This rearrangement joins TRBV11-2 to TRBJ2-1, with 8 bases matching TRBD2. Germline CDR1 SGHAT, CDR2 FQNNGV. The V gene end was trimmed by 5 bases and the J gene end by 3 bases; junction bases not matched to a gene: 6. The CDR3 loop spans 15 amino acids. The CDR3 DNA follows: TGTGCCAGCAGCCCCGGGAGCGGGAGCTACAATGAGCAGTTCTTC. Protein sequence: CASSPGSGSYNEQFF. Variable domain in full (rest from reference TRBV11-2 and TRBJ2-1): EAGVAQSPRYKIIEKRQSVAFWCNPISGHATLYWYQQILGQGPKLLIQFQNNGVVDDSQLPKDRFSAERLKGVDSTLKIQPAKLEDSAVYLCASSPGSGSYNEQFFGPGTRLTVL.

The chain carries TRBV7-6 and TRBJ2-5; possibly TRBD2 for D (5 bases). CDR1 is SGHVS and CDR2 is FNYEAQ in the germline V gene. The CDR3 is 14 amino acids. V was cut by 1 base and J by 4 bases, with 10 bases left in between. DNA of the CDR3: TGTGCCAGCAGCTTAGGGGCAGGAGGAGAGACCCAGTACTTC. Protein sequence: CASSLGAGGETQYF.

V usage is TRBV5-4 and J usage is TRBJ2-3; 11 bases map to TRBD2. Unmatched junction bases numbered 6, after V lost 1 base and J lost 5 bases. The CDR3 totals 16 residues. Germline loops: CDR1 SGHNT, CDR2 YYREEE (reference sequence). The CDR3, as DNA: TGTGCCAGCAGCTTGTTTGGGACTAGCGGAAAAGATACGCAGTATTTT. Protein product: CASSLFGTSGKDTQYF.

This clone occurred once. The J gene is TRBJ2-7, the V gene TRBV6-2 or TRBV6-3; 12 bases map to TRBD2. The CDR3 contains 17 residues. Looked up from germline, CDR1 is MNHEY and CDR2 is SVGEGT. Trimming removed 4 bases from V and 3 bases from J; junction bases left unmatched: 10. DNA for the CDR3: TGTGCCAGCAGTTCTCCCACTAGCGGGAGGACCTTCTACGAGCAGTACTTC. Translated: CASSSPTSGRTFYEQYF.